This is a list of T cell receptor beta chains from one sample in a study of CD8 T cells in ankylosing spondylitis. TCRdb itself ran the 5' RACE reads through MiXCR, one entry per CDR3 protein. The data contain some 140,000 distinct CDR3 sequences, about 7% of them singletons. Input material: blood, either unsorted or a sorted T cell fraction (not recorded which). The receptors derive from a female donor with ankylosing spondylitis or in good health (not recorded which). The CDR3 runs from the conserved cysteine through the conserved F or W. D genes are given only for firm matches. The listing skips clone size in some rows; elsewhere it reads once, few, many or a size class.

TRBD2 TRBJ2-1 many TRBV5-1 CASSLEPSGGPSSYNEQFF TGCGCCAGCAGCTTGGAACCTAGCGGGGGGCCTAGCTCCTACAATGAGCAGTTCTTC
. TRBJ2-7 many TRBV7-2 CASSSMISYEQYF TGTGCCAGCAGCTCCATGATCTCCTACGAGCAGTACTTC
. TRBJ2-6 many TRBV20-1 CSARQGAGANVLTF TGCAGTGCTAGACAGGGAGCTGGGGCCAACGTCCTGACTTTC
. TRBJ1-1 few TRBV7-9 CASSFSGVGNTEAFF TGTGCCAGCAGCTTTTCAGGGGTGGGCAACACTGAAGCTTTCTTT
. TRBJ1-1 many TRBV7-2 CASSLSSGNTEAFF TGTGCCAGCAGCTTATCATCAGGAAACACTGAAGCTTTCTTT
. TRBJ2-7 many TRBV5-5 CASSLYVGVEQYF TGTGCCAGCAGCTTGTACGTAGGGGTCGAGCAGTACTTC
TRBD2 TRBJ2-1 many TRBV9 CASSVAGRGASYNEQFF TGTGCCAGCAGCGTAGCTGGGCGGGGGGCCTCCTACAATGAGCAGTTCTTC
. TRBJ2-3 many TRBV20-1 CSASGLFGADTQYF TGCAGTGCTAGCGGACTTTTTGGGGCAGATACGCAGTATTTT
TRBD1 TRBJ1-1 many TRBV27 CASSPRQGGHTEAFF TGTGCCAGCAGTCCAAGACAGGGTGGGCACACTGAAGCTTTCTTT
. TRBJ1-3 many TRBV20-1 CSVAGPGNTIYF TGCAGTGTGGCAGGGCCAGGAAACACCATATATTTT
TRBD1 TRBJ1-2 . TRBV29-1 CSAPDRVSNYGYTF TGCAGCGCGCCCGACAGGGTGAGCAACTATGGCTACACCTTC
. TRBJ1-1 many TRBV7-2 CASSPGPRNTEAFF TGTGCCAGCAGCCCAGGGCCCCGGAACACTGAAGCTTTCTTT
. TRBJ2-1 many TRBV24-1 CATSAPWGDGGGAYNEQFF TGTGCCACCAGTGCCCCATGGGGGGACGGAGGAGGGGCCTACAATGAGCAGTTCTTC
TRBD2 TRBJ2-5 many TRBV24-1 CATSDSLAGSQETQYF TGTGCCACCAGTGATTCACTAGCGGGGAGCCAAGAGACCCAGTACTTC
. TRBJ1-4 few TRBV15 CATSRRRTVTNEKLFF TGTGCCACCAGCAGGCGGAGGACAGTTACTAATGAAAAACTGTTTTTT
TRBD2 TRBJ2-7 many TRBV12-3/TRBV12-4 CASSLERGSYEQYF TGTGCCAGCAGTTTAGAGCGGGGGAGCTACGAGCAGTACTTC
. TRBJ2-1 many TRBV3-1 CASKMGHHYNEQFF TGTGCCAGCAAAATGGGACATCACTACAATGAGCAGTTCTTC
. TRBJ1-1 many TRBV7-9 CASSRPLTGNTEAFF TGTGCCAGCAGCCGCCCCCTAACAGGGAACACTGAAGCTTTCTTT
. TRBJ1-3 . TRBV19 CASSKTGRKGNTIYF TGTGCCAGTAGTAAAACGGGACGGAAAGGAAACACCATATATTTT
TRBD2 TRBJ2-5 once TRBV7-9 CASSLGTSGGQQETQYF TGTGCCAGCAGCTTGGGGACTAGCGGGGGACAACAAGAGACCCAGTACTTC
. TRBJ2-7 many TRBV20-1 CSARDRGSTLSEQYF TGCAGTGCTAGAGATCGGGGATCCACCCTCTCCGAGCAGTACTTC
. TRBJ2-2 many TRBV15 CATSRDLSGAGELFF TGTGCCACCAGCAGAGATCTCTCAGGGGCCGGGGAGCTGTTTTTT
. TRBJ2-3 . TRBV18 CASSPRGQGTDTQYF TGTGCCAGCTCACCACGGGGGCAAGGAACAGATACGCAGTATTTT
. TRBJ2-7 many TRBV5-1 CASSLDGGVATYEQYF TGCGCCAGCAGCTTGGATGGAGGGGTTGCTACCTACGAGCAGTACTTC
. TRBJ2-7 many TRBV20-1 CSAATIKGAYEQYF TGCAGTGCCGCCACCATAAAGGGGGCCTACGAGCAGTACTTC
. TRBJ1-5 many TRBV3-1 CASSHFLSSQPQHF TGTGCCAGCAGCCACTTTCTTTCTAGTCAGCCCCAGCATTTT
. TRBJ2-7 many TRBV6-2/TRBV6-3 CASSYYDRSSYEQYF TGTGCCAGCAGTTACTACGACCGGAGCTCCTACGAGCAGTACTTC
. TRBJ2-2 many TRBV12-3/TRBV12-4 CASSPTGSVSGELFF TGTGCCAGCAGTCCCACAGGGAGTGTTAGCGGGGAGCTGTTTTTT
. TRBJ2-1 many TRBV5-1 CASSPGLVNNEQFF TGCGCCAGCAGCCCTGGACTCGTCAACAATGAGCAGTTCTTC
. TRBJ2-5 few TRBV11-2 CASSPRIGEGETQYF TGTGCCAGCAGTCCTCGCATCGGGGAAGGCGAGACCCAGTACTTC
. TRBJ2-3 . TRBV7-9 CASSIPQGAQYF TGTGCCAGCAGCATCCCGCAAGGTGCGCAGTATTTT
. TRBJ1-1 many TRBV3-1 CASSQSVNTEAFF TGTGCCAGCAGCCAATCAGTCAACACTGAAGCTTTCTTT